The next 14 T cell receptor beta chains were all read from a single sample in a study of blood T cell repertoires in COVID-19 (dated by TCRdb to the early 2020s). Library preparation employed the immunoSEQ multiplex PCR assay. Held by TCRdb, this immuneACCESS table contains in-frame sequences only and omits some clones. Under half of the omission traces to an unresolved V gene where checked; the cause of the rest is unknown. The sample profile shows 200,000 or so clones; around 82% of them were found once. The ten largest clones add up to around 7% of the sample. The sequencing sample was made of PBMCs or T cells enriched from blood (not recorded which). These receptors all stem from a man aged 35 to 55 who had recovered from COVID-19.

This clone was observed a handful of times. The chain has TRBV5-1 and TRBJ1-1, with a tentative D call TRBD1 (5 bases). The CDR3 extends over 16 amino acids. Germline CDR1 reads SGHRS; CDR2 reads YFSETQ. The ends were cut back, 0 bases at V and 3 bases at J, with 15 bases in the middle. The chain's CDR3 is CASSLEPGRRDTEAFF. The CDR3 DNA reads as TGCGCCAGCAGCTTGGAACCGGGACGGAGGGACACTGAAGCTTTCTTT.

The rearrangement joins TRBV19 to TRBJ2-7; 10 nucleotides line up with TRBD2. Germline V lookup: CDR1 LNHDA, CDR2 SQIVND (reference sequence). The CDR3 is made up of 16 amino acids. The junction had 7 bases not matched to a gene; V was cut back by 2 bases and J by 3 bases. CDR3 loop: CASSITSSGGLYEQYF. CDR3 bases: TGTGCCAGTAGTATAACGTCTAGCGGGGGACTCTACGAGCAGTACTTC.

CDR3 amino acids: CASSFGTATQPQHF. DNA of the CDR3: TGTGCCAGTAGTTTTGGGACAGCGACACAGCCCCAGCATTTT. The chain has TRBV19 and TRBJ1-5, with TRBD1 identical over 7 bases. Looked up from germline, CDR1 is LNHDA and CDR2 is SQIVND (reference sequence). The CDR3 runs to 14 residues. The ends lost 5 bases at V and 7 bases at J; junction bases unmatched: 8.

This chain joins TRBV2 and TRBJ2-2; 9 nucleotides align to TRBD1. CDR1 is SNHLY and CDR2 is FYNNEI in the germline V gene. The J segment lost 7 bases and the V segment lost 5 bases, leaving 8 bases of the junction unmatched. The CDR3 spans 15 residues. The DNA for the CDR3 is TGTGCCAGCAGTTGGGACAGGGTGCTTTACGGGGAGCTGTTTTTT. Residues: CASSWDRVLYGELFF.

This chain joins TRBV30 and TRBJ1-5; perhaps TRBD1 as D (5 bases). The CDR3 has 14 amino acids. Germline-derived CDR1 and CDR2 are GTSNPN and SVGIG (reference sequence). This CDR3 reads CAFAGGMGDQPQHF. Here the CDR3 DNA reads TGTGCATTCGCCGGGGGAATGGGGGATCAGCCCCAGCATTTT.

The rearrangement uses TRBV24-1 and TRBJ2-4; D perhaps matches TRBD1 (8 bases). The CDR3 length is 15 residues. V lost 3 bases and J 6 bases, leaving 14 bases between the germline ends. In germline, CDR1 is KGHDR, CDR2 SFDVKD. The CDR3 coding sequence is TGTGCCACCAGTGATCAACAGGGGGGGGGAAACATTCAGTACTTC. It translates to CATSDQQGGGNIQYF.

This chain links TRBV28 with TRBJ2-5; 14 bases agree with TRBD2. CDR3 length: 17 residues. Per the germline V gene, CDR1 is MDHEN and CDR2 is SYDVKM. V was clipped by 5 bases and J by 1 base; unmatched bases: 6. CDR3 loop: CASSPRTSGGTQETQYF. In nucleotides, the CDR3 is TGTGCCAGCAGTCCAAGGACTAGCGGGGGGACCCAAGAGACCCAGTACTTC.

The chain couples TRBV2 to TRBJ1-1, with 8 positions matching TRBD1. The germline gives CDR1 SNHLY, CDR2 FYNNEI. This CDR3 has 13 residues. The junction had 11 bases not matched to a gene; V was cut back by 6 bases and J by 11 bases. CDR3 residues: CASRGTGGPDAFF. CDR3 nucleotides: TGTGCCAGCAGGGGGACAGGAGGACCAGACGCTTTCTTT. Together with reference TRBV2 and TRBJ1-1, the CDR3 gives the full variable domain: EPEVTQTPSHQVTQMGQEVILRCVPISNHLYFYWYRQILGQKVEFLVSFYNNEISEKSEIFDDQFSVERPDGSNFTLKIRSTKLEDSAMYFCASRGTGGPDAFFGQGTRLTVV.

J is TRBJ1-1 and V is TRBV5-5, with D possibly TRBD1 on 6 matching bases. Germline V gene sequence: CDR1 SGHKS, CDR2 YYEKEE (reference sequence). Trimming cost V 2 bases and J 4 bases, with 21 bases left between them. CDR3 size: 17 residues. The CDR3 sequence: CASSLPGHDRIRTEAFF. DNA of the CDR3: TGTGCCAGCAGCTTACCGGGACACGATCGGATCCGCACTGAAGCTTTCTTT.

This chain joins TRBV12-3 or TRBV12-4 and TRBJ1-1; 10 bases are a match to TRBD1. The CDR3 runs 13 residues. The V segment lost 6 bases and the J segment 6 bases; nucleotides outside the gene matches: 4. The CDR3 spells CASSTDRGAEAFF. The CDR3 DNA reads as TGTGCCAGCAGCACGGACAGGGGGGCTGAAGCTTTCTTT.

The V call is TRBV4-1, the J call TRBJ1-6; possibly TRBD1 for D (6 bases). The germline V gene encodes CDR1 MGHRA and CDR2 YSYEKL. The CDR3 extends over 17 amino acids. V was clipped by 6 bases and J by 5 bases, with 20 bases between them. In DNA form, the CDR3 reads TGCGCCAGCAGTTATTATACAGGGAGCCCTGATAATTCACCCCTCCACTTT. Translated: CASSYYTGSPDNSPLHF.

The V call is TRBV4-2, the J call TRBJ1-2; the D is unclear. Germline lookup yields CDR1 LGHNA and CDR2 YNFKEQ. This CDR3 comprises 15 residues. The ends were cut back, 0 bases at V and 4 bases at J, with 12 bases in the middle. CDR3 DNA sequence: TGTGCCAGCAGCCAAGATCGGGTAGGAGGCTATGGCTACACCTTC. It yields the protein CASSQDRVGGYGYTF.

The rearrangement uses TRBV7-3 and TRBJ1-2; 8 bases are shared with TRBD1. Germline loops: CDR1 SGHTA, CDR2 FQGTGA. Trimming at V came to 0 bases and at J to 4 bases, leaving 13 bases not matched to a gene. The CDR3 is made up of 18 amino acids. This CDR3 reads CASSLTLDRDGEGYGYTF. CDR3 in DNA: TGTGCCAGCAGCTTAACGTTGGACAGGGACGGTGAGGGCTATGGCTACACCTTC.

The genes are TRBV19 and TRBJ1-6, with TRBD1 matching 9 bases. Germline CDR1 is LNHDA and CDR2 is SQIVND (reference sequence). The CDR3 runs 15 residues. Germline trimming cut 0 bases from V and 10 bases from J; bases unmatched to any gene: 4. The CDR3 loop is CASSIEGQGISPLHF. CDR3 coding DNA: TGTGCCAGTAGTATAGAAGGACAGGGGATCTCACCCCTCCACTTT.